These T cell receptor beta chains were read from a single sample in a study of cytomegalovirus exposure and HLA in healthy donors. Sequenced by immunoSEQ multiplex PCR; TCRdb stores in-frame clones only, minus some. The table lists roughly 100,000 clones, 80% to 90% of them singletons, with roughly 5.3% in the top ten. Source material: PBMCs. The source is a woman aged 18 to 35 in good health and CMV-seropositive. The CDR3 runs from the conserved cysteine through the conserved F or W. The D gene is left open where the match is weak. Clone sizes are given selectively: once, few, many, or a class where the clone is expanded.

clone size: .
J gene: TRBJ2-1
D gene: TRBD2
V gene: TRBV19
CDR3 DNA: TGTGCCAGTAGTGCAGCGGGAGGATGGTACAATGAGCAGTTCTTC
CDR3 protein: CASSAAGGWYNEQFF

clone size: .
J gene: TRBJ1-1
D gene: .
V gene: TRBV7-9
CDR3 DNA: TGTGCCAGCAGCTCAAAGAGCGAAGCTTTCTTT
CDR3 protein: CASSSKSEAFF

clone size: .
J gene: TRBJ1-5
D gene: TRBD1
V gene: TRBV6-1
CDR3 DNA: TGTGCCAGCAGTACCCAGACAGGGGGCGACCAGCCCCAGCATTTT
CDR3 protein: CASSTQTGGDQPQHF

clone size: .
J gene: TRBJ2-7
D gene: TRBD1
V gene: TRBV13
CDR3 DNA: TGTGCCAGCAGCGGCCGGGACAGTACGGGCGAGCAGTACTTC
CDR3 protein: CASSGRDSTGEQYF

clone size: few
J gene: TRBJ2-2
D gene: TRBD1
V gene: TRBV6-1
CDR3 DNA: TGTGCCAGCAGTCCCGACAGGGCCACCGGGGAGCTGTTTTTT
CDR3 protein: CASSPDRATGELFF

clone size: .
J gene: TRBJ2-5
D gene: .
V gene: TRBV6-5
CDR3 DNA: TGTGCCAGCAGTTCCCTGTCCGGGGGGACCCAGTACTTC
CDR3 protein: CASSSLSGGTQYF

clone size: .
J gene: TRBJ2-7
D gene: .
V gene: TRBV2
CDR3 DNA: TGTGCCAGCAGTAGACTAGTCGGCGACGAGCAGTACTTC
CDR3 protein: CASSRLVGDEQYF

clone size: few
J gene: TRBJ2-5
D gene: .
V gene: TRBV6-5
CDR3 DNA: TGTGCCAGCAGGACAGGAGGAGAGACCCAGTACTTC
CDR3 protein: CASRTGGETQYF

clone size: .
J gene: TRBJ2-3
D gene: TRBD1
V gene: TRBV6-5
CDR3 DNA: TGTGCCAGCAGTTCAGGGGGAATTAGCACAGATACGCAGTATTTT
CDR3 protein: CASSSGGISTDTQYF

clone size: .
J gene: TRBJ2-7
D gene: TRBD2
V gene: TRBV25-1
CDR3 DNA: TGTGCCAGCAGTGGGTACGGGACTAGCGGCGAGCAGTACTTC
CDR3 protein: CASSGYGTSGEQYF

clone size: .
J gene: TRBJ2-2
D gene: TRBD1
V gene: TRBV4-2
CDR3 DNA: TGTGCCAGCAGCCGGGGACAGCCCACCGGGGAGCTGTTTTTT
CDR3 protein: CASSRGQPTGELFF

clone size: few
J gene: TRBJ2-5
D gene: .
V gene: TRBV4-2
CDR3 DNA: TGTGCCAGCAGCCAAGATCTCGGAGGGTCCCAAGAGACCCAGTACTTC
CDR3 protein: CASSQDLGGSQETQYF

clone size: .
J gene: TRBJ2-7
D gene: .
V gene: TRBV25-1
CDR3 DNA: TGTGCCAGCAGTGGCTCGGGGGAGCAGTACTTC
CDR3 protein: CASSGSGEQYF

clone size: .
J gene: TRBJ2-5
D gene: TRBD1
V gene: TRBV11-3
CDR3 DNA: TGTGCCAGCAGCGCAGACAGGGGATTGGAGACCCGGTACTTC
CDR3 protein: CASSADRGLETRYF

clone size: .
J gene: TRBJ2-7
D gene: .
V gene: TRBV6-1
CDR3 DNA: TGTGCCAGCAGTGAAGTCTGGGCGCGTAGCTACGAGCAGTACTTC
CDR3 protein: CASSEVWARSYEQYF

clone size: .
J gene: TRBJ1-1
D gene: TRBD1
V gene: TRBV5-4
CDR3 DNA: TGTGCCAGCAGCTTGAACAGGGGATTGAACACTGAAGCTTTCTTT
CDR3 protein: CASSLNRGLNTEAFF

clone size: .
J gene: TRBJ2-7
D gene: TRBD2
V gene: TRBV28
CDR3 DNA: TGTGCCAGCAGGGTTAGCGGGAGGGCGTCCTACGAGCAGTACTTC
CDR3 protein: CASRVSGRASYEQYF

clone size: .
J gene: TRBJ1-2
D gene: TRBD1
V gene: TRBV29-1
CDR3 DNA: TGCAGCGTTGCCGTCGTCCCGGGACAGGGGGAGCTACCAGCTAACTATGGCTACACCTTC
CDR3 protein: CSVAVVPGQGELPANYGYTF

clone size: few
J gene: TRBJ2-5
D gene: .
V gene: TRBV6-4
CDR3 DNA: TGTGCCAGGCCGACAGGCTGGGAGACCCAGTACTTC
CDR3 protein: CARPTGWETQYF

clone size: .
J gene: TRBJ1-4
D gene: .
V gene: TRBV6-1
CDR3 DNA: TGTGCCAGCAGTGACAGCCGGCAGGCCCTTAATGAAAAACTGTTTTTT
CDR3 protein: CASSDSRQALNEKLFF

clone size: .
J gene: TRBJ2-3
D gene: TRBD1
V gene: TRBV19
CDR3 DNA: TGTGCCAGTAGACCGGGACAGGGCGGGACAGATACGCAGTATTTT
CDR3 protein: CASRPGQGGTDTQYF

clone size: .
J gene: TRBJ1-2
D gene: .
V gene: TRBV29-1
CDR3 DNA: TGCAGCGCAGGAACTAACTATGGCTACACCTTC
CDR3 protein: CSAGTNYGYTF

clone size: .
J gene: TRBJ2-5
D gene: .
V gene: TRBV5-1
CDR3 DNA: TGCGCCAGCAGCTTGGAAGTCGGGGACCAAGAGACCCAGTACTTC
CDR3 protein: CASSLEVGDQETQYF

clone size: .
J gene: TRBJ1-4
D gene: TRBD1
V gene: TRBV27
CDR3 DNA: TGTGCCAGCAAAAGACAGGGGGGGGAAAAACTGTTTTTT
CDR3 protein: CASKRQGGEKLFF

clone size: .
J gene: TRBJ1-6
D gene: .
V gene: TRBV27
CDR3 DNA: TGTGCCAGCAGTCACATATTTGGAGGTGAATCACCCCTCCACTTT
CDR3 protein: CASSHIFGGESPLHF

clone size: .
J gene: TRBJ1-4
D gene: .
V gene: TRBV28
CDR3 DNA: TGTGCCAGCGGTGGCGAAAAACTGTTTTTT
CDR3 protein: CASGGEKLFF

clone size: .
J gene: TRBJ1-5
D gene: TRBD1
V gene: TRBV6-6
CDR3 DNA: TGTGCCAGCAGTTACCCGGGACAGGATAATCAGCCCCAGCATTTT
CDR3 protein: CASSYPGQDNQPQHF

clone size: .
J gene: TRBJ1-1
D gene: TRBD1
V gene: TRBV5-4
CDR3 DNA: TGTGCCAGCAGCTGGGACAGCTTGGGGAGTGAAGCTTTCTTT
CDR3 protein: CASSWDSLGSEAFF

clone size: .
J gene: TRBJ2-7
D gene: .
V gene: TRBV7-9
CDR3 DNA: TGTGCCAGCAGCTTACTCAGGGGAAATTACGAGCAGTACTTC
CDR3 protein: CASSLLRGNYEQYF

clone size: once
J gene: TRBJ2-1
D gene: TRBD1
V gene: TRBV9
CDR3 DNA: TGTGCCAGCAGCGGCACAGGGGCCCCATACAATGAGCAGTTCTTC
CDR3 protein: CASSGTGAPYNEQFF

clone size: .
J gene: TRBJ2-2
D gene: TRBD1
V gene: TRBV5-1
CDR3 DNA: TGCGCCAGTAACCGGGACAGTAACACCGGGGAGCTGTTTTTT
CDR3 protein: CASNRDSNTGELFF